This T cell receptor beta chain derives from a study of T cell repertoires in cytomegalovirus infection. For the study at large: Based on public TCR beta signatures, there were indications of CMV infection and of a matching HLA type. General study points: Cumulated frequencies of public TCR beta families served to identify carriers of CMV plus the relevant HLA. HLA-C-restricted TCR beta clonotypes specific for CMV led the ex vivo response.

TCRdb processed the reads anew with MiXCR; each CDR3 protein has one entry. The repertoire holds about 490,000 distinct CDR3 sequences, with approximately 16% as singletons. In its sample, this clonotype was seen a few times. No antigen is known for it. Per the germline V gene, CDR1 is SGDLS and CDR2 is YYNGEE. The V and J ends lost 0 bases and 5 bases respectively, with 14 bases between them. The CDR3 contains 15 residues. The sample consisted of CD8+ T cells from PBMCs. This chain joins TRBV9 and TRBJ1-2; D uncertain. The receptor comes from a human donor in good health (CMV status not recorded). Some clones in this sample may be carry-over from other donors' samples. In nucleotides, the CDR3 is TGTGCCAGCAGCGTAGCCCCAGGATCCACGTATGGCTACACCTTC. This gives the protein CASSVAPGSTYGYTF.